These T cell receptor beta chains were read from a single sample in a study of a mutant IDH1 vaccine in newly diagnosed glioma. Measured with immunoSEQ multiplex PCR; TCRdb has only the in-frame clones, and not every one. The data contain about 100,000 clones, roughly 78% of them singletons. Sequences were derived from PBMCs, sampled from a glioma patient treated with radiotherapy, temozolomide or both. The source of these receptors is a middle-aged man with glioma. Both conserved end residues are part of each CDR3. D genes are given only for firm matches. Size is omitted from some rows. Given values are once, few, many or a class for expanded clones.

TGTGCCAGCAGCCAAGGATTAGCGTTGACTGGGGGGTTTAGGTCCTACGAGCAGTACTTC | CASSQGLALTGGFRSYEQYF | TRBV4-2 | - | TRBJ2-7 | -
TGTGCCAGCAGCCGCCAGGGACAGGGGGCCGCTGAAGCTTTCTTT | CASSRQGQGAAEAFF | TRBV5-6 | TRBD1 | TRBJ1-1 | few
TGTGCCAGCAGTTACGGTGGTCGAGAAGCTTTCTTT | CASSYGGREAFF | TRBV6-5 | - | TRBJ1-1 | -
TGTGCCAGCAGTCACGACCTCCGGGAGACCCAGTACTTC | CASSHDLRETQYF | TRBV6-5 | - | TRBJ2-5 | -
TGTGCCAGCAGTCAACGGACTAGCGGGAGCACAGATACGCAGTATTTT | CASSQRTSGSTDTQYF | TRBV6-6 | TRBD2 | TRBJ2-3 | once
TGTGCCAGTAGTATAACCGGGCCGAACACTGAAGCTTTCTTT | CASSITGPNTEAFF | TRBV19 | - | TRBJ1-1 | few
TGCGCCAGCAGCCAAAAAAGATCCGGGGAGCTGTTTTTT | CASSQKRSGELFF | TRBV4-3 | - | TRBJ2-2 | -
TGTGCCAGCGGGGGGATCTATGGCTACACCTTC | CASGGIYGYTF | TRBV7-9 | - | TRBJ1-2 | -
TGTGCCAGCAGTGAAGCCAGGAACACTGAAGCTTTCTTT | CASSEARNTEAFF | TRBV6-1 | - | TRBJ1-1 | -
TGTGCCACCAGCAGAGAAAGACAGGGGGCAGATACGCAGTATTTT | CATSRERQGADTQYF | TRBV15 | TRBD1 | TRBJ2-3 | many
TGTGCCAGCAGCCCTCGTGGCAGGCCCACTGGAAACACCATATATTTT | CASSPRGRPTGNTIYF | TRBV9 | - | TRBJ1-3 | -
TGTGCCAGTAGCCAGGGGACAGGGCTCGGGGAGCAGTTCTTC | CASSQGTGLGEQFF | TRBV19 | TRBD1 | TRBJ2-1 | once
TGTGCCAGCAGTTTAGACAGGGGGTCCTACAATGAGCAGTTCTTC | CASSLDRGSYNEQFF | TRBV27 | TRBD1 | TRBJ2-1 | -